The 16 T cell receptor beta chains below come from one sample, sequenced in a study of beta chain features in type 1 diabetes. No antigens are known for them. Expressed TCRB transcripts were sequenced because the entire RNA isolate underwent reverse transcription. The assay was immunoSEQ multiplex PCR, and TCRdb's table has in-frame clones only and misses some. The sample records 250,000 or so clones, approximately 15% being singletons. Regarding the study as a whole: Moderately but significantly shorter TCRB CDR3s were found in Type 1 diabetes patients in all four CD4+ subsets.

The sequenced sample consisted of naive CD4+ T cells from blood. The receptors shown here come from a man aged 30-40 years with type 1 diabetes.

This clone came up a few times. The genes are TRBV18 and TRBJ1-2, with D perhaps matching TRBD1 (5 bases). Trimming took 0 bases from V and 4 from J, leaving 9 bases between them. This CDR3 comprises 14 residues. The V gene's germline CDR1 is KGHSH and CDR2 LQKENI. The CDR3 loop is CASSPPSGGYGYTF. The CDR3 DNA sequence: TGTGCCAGCTCACCACCTTCCGGGGGCTATGGCTACACCTTC.

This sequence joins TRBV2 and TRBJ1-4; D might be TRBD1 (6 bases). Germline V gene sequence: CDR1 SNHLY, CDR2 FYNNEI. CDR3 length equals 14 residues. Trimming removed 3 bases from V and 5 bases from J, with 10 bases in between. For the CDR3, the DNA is TGTGCCAGCAGTGAGCAGGGGCTGAATGAAAAACTGTTTTTT. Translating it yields CASSEQGLNEKLFF.

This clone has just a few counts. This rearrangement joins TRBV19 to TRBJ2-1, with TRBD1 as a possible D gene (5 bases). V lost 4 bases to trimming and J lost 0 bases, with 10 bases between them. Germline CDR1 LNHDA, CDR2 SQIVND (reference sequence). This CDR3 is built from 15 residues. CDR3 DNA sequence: TGTGCCAGTAGTAATCACAGGTCCTCCTACAATGAGCAGTTCTTC. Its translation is CASSNHRSSYNEQFF.

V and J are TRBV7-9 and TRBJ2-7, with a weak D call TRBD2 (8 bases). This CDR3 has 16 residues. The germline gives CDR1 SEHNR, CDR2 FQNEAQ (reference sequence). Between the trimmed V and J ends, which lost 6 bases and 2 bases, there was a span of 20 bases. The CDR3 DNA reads TGTGCCAGCAGTCCAGGGGGTAGCGGGACTCCCTACGAGCAGTACTTC. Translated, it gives CASSPGGSGTPYEQYF.

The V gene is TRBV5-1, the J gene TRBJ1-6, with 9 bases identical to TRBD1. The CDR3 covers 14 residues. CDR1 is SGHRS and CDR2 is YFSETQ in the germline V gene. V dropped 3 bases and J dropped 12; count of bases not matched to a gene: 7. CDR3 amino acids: CASSSGQGFEPLHF. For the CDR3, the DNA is TGCGCCAGCAGCTCGGGACAGGGATTCGAACCCCTCCACTTT.

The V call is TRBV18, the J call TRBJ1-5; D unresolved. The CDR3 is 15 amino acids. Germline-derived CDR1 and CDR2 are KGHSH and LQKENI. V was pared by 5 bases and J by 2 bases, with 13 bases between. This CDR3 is CASSDTIIGNQPQHF. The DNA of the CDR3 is TGTGCCAGCTCAGACACGATTATAGGCAATCAGCCCCAGCATTTT.

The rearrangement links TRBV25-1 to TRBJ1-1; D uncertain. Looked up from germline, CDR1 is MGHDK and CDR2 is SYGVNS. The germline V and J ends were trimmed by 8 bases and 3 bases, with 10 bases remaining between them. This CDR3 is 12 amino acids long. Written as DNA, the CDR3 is TGTGCCAGCCATAGACTATACACTGAAGCTTTCTTT. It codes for CASHRLYTEAFF.

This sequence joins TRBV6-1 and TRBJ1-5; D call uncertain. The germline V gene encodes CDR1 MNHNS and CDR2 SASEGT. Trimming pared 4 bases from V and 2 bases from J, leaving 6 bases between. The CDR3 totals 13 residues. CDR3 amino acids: CASSAEGNQPQHF. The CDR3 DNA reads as TGTGCCAGCAGTGCTGAGGGCAATCAGCCCCAGCATTTT.

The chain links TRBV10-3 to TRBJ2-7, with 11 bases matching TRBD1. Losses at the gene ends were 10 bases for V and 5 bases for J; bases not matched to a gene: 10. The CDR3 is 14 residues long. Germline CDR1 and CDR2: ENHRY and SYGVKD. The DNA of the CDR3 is TGTGCCACCAGCCAGGGGACAGGGGGGGACGAGCAGTACTTC. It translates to CATSQGTGGDEQYF.

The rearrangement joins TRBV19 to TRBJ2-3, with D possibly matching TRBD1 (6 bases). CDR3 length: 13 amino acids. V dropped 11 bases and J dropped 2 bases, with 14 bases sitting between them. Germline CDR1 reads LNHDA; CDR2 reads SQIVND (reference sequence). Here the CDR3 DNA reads TGTGCCGGGGGCCCAGGGGACACAGATACGCAGTATTTT. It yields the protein CAGGPGDTDTQYF.

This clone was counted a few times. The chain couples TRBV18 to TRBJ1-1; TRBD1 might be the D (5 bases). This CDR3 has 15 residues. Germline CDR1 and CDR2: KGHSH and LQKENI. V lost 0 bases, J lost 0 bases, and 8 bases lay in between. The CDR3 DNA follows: TGTGCCAGCTCACCACCTGACAGACTGAACACTGAAGCTTTCTTT. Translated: CASSPPDRLNTEAFF. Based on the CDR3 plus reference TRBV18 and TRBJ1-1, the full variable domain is NAGVMQNPRHLVRRRGQEARLRCSPMKGHSHVYWYRQLPEEGLKFMVYLQKENIIDESGMPKERFSAEFPKEGPSILRIQQVVRGDSAAYFCASSPPDRLNTEAFFGQGTRLTVV.

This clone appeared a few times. The CDR3 region has the DNA TGTGCCAGCAGCCCCAGAGGACTAGCGGGGGTCGTCTACAATGAGCAGTTCTTC. As protein: CASSPRGLAGVVYNEQFF. V is TRBV7-2 and J is TRBJ2-1, with 13 nucleotides matching TRBD2. V lost 5 bases and J lost 3; bases outside the gene matches: 10. This CDR3 has 18 residues. The germline V gene encodes CDR1 SGHTA and CDR2 FQGNSA. The full variable domain, with the rest looked up from reference TRBV7-2 and TRBJ2-1, is GAGVSQSPSNKVTEKGKDVELRCDPISGHTALYWYRQSLGQGLEFLIYFQGNSAPDKSGLPSDRFSAERTGGSVSTLTIQRTQQEDSAVYLCASSPRGLAGVVYNEQFFGPGTRLTVL.

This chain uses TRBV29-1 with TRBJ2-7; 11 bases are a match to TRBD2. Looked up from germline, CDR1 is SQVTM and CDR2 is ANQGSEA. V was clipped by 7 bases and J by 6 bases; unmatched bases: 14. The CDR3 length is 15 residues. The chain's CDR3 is CSGRLAGNSAGEQYF. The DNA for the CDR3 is TGCAGCGGTAGACTAGCGGGAAACTCCGCTGGCGAGCAGTACTTC.

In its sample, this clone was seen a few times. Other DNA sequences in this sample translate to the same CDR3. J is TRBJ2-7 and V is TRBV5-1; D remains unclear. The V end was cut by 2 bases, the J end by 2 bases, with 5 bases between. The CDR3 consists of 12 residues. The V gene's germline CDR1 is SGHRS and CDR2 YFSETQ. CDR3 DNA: TGCGCCAGCAGCTTACCGGCCTACGAGCAGTACTTC. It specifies CASSLPAYEQYF.

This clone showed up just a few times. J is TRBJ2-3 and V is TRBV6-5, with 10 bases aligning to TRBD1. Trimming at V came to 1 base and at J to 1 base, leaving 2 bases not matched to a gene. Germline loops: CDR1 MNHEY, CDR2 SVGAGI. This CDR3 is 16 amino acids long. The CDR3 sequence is CASSYFGTGGTDTQYF. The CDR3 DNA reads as TGTGCCAGCAGTTACTTTGGGACAGGGGGCACAGATACGCAGTATTTT.

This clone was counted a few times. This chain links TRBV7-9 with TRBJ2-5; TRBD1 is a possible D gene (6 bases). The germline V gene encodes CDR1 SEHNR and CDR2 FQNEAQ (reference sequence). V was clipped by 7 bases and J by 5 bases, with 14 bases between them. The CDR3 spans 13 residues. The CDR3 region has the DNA TGTGCCAGCATCCAGGGGCAGGAGGAGACCCAGTACTTC. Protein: CASIQGQEETQYF.